This TCR beta chain is from a study of human T cells and chemical hapten exposure. Authors' processing steps: A typical sample had 93,000 or so TCRs, with about 23,224 to 750,000 overall. TCRdb reprocessed the RACE reads with MiXCR, giving one entry per CDR3 protein. The V and J calls follow TCRdb's processing rather than the paper's. The sample shows around 380,000 distinct CDR3 sequences, about 4.8% of them seen only once. Time point given: patch test 1, 2 weeks after DPC sensitization. The treatment here: therapeutic diphenylcyclopropenone sensitization with weekly scalp DPC. Unseparated into fractions, whole blood served as the source from which total RNA was extracted. V was trimmed by 6 bases and J by 4 bases, leaving 15 bases between them. This CDR3 is built from 14 residues. Germline assignment: CDR1 LGHDT and CDR2 YNNKEL (reference sequence).

Sequencing used whole blood, obtained in connection with sensitization to the hapten diphenylcyclopropenone (DPC). The gene calls are TRBV3-1 and TRBJ1-2; D remains ambiguous. The TCR comes from a woman aged 45 to 65 with alopecia areata. Some clones in this sample may be carry-over from other donors' samples. The CDR3 region is CASSFSSGIYGYTF. As DNA, the CDR3 is TGTGCCAGCAGTTTCTCCTCCGGTATCTATGGCTACACCTTC.